The present T cell receptor (beta chain) was sequenced within a study of blood T cell repertoires in COVID-19. On the study more broadly: Specimens from acute and convalescent COVID-19 originated in the United States, Italy and Spain. T cells, B-cell-depleted T cells, or PBMCs supplied cDNA or gDNA.

The CDR3 loop spans 13 amino acids. The germline V gene encodes CDR1 SGHDN and CDR2 FVKESK. Trimming stripped 4 bases from V and 6 bases from J, with 11 bases between. Under the authors' procedure: It was from reference gene primer amplification that nucleated cell counts were estimated. Assay used: immunoSEQ multiplex PCR; TCRdb lists only in-frame clones, some missing. V, J and clone size reflect that table, while D and trimming were determined from the DNA. The top ten clones hold roughly 9.8% of a sample with 150,000 to 200,000 clones, roughly 88% of them seen once. Sequenced material: peripheral blood. This chain uses TRBV14 with TRBJ2-3, with D unresolved. The TCR was taken from a human donor with active or convalescent COVID-19. The donor label of this sample is uncertain. For the CDR3, the DNA is TGTGCCAGCAGCCTTCACCCCGGGGATACGCAGTATTTT. This encodes CASSLHPGDTQYF. Based on the CDR3 plus reference TRBV14 and TRBJ2-3, the full variable domain is EAGVTQFPSHSVIEKGQTVTLRCDPISGHDNLYWYRRVMGKEIKFLLHFVKESKQDESGMPNNRFLAERTGGTYSTLKVQPAELEDSGVYFCASSLHPGDTQYFGPGTRLTVL.